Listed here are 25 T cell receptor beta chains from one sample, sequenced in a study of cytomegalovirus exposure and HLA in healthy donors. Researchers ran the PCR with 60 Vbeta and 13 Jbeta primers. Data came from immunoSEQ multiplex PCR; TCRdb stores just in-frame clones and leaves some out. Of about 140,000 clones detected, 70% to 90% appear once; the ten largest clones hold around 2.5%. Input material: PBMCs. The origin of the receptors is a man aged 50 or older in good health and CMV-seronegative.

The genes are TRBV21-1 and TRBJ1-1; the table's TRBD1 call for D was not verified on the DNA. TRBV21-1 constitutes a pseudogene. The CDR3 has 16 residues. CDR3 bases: TGTGCCAGCAGCAAAGAAATGGAGGGACAGCACGCTGAAGCTTTCTTT. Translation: CASSKEMEGQHAEAFF.

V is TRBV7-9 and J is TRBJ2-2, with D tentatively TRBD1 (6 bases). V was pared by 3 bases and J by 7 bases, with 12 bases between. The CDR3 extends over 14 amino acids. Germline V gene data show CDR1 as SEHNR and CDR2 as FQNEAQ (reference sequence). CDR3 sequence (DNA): TGTGCCAGCAGCTTTTCACAGGGAAGCGGGGAGCTGTTTTTT. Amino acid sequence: CASSFSQGSGELFF.

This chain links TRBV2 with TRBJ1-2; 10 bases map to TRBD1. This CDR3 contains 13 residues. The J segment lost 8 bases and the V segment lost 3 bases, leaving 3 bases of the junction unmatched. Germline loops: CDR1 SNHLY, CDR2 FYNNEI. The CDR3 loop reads CASSEGQGRGYTF. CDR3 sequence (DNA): TGTGCCAGCAGTGAGGGACAGGGGAGAGGCTACACCTTC.

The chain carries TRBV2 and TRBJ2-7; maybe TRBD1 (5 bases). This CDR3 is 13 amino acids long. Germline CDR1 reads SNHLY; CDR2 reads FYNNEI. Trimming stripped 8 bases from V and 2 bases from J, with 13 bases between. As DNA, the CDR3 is TGTGCCAGCGGGAAGGGGCCCCCCTACGAGCAGTACTTC. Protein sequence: CASGKGPPYEQYF.

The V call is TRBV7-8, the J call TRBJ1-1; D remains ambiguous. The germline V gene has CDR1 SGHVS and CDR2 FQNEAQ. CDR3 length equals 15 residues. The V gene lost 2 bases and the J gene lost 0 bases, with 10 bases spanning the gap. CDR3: CASSLIAGLNTEAFF. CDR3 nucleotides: TGTGCCAGCAGCTTAATAGCCGGTTTGAACACTGAAGCTTTCTTT.

The DNA of the CDR3 is TGTGCCAGCAGCTCCACGACCCCGCGGACAAGGGAGACCCAGTACTTC. It is translated as CASSSTTPRTRETQYF. The chain links TRBV7-2 to TRBJ2-5; weak D call: TRBD1 (5 bases). This CDR3 spans 16 amino acids. Germline loops: CDR1 SGHTA, CDR2 FQGNSA. Trimming took off 4 bases at V and 5 bases at J, with 20 bases between the two ends. Complete variable domain (other parts from reference TRBV7-2 and TRBJ2-5): GAGVSQSPSNKVTEKGKDVELRCDPISGHTALYWYRQSLGQGLEFLIYFQGNSAPDKSGLPSDRFSAERTGGSVSTLTIQRTQQEDSAVYLCASSSTTPRTRETQYFGPGTRLLVL.

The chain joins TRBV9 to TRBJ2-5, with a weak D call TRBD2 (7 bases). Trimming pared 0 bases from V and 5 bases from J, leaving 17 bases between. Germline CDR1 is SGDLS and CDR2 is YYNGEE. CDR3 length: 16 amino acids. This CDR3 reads CASSVEGRGAGETQYF. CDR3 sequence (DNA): TGTGCCAGCAGCGTAGAGGGGAGGGGGGCCGGGGAGACCCAGTACTTC.

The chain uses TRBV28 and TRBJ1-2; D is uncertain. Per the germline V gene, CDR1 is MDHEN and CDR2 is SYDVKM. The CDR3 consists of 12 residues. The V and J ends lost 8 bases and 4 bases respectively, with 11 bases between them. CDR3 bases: TGTGCCAGCGCGGGTTCGAGCTATGGCTACACCTTC. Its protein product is CASAGSSYGYTF.

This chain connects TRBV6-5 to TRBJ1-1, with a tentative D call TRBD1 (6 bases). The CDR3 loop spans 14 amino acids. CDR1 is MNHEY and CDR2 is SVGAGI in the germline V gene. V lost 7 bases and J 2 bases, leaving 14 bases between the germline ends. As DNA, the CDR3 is TGTGCCAGCAATGCCGCCAGGGGAAACACTGAAGCTTTCTTT. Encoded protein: CASNAARGNTEAFF.

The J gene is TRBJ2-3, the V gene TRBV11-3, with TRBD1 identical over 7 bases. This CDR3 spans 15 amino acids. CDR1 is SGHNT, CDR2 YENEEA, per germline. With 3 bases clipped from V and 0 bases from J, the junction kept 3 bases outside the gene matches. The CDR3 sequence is CASSFRQGSTDTQYF. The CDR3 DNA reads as TGTGCCAGCAGCTTCCGACAGGGTAGCACAGATACGCAGTATTTT.

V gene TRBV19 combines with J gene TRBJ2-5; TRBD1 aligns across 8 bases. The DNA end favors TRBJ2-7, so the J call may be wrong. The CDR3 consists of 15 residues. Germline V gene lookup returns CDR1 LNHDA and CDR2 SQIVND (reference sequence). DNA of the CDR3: TGTGCCAGTAGTGGGCGGACAGGGCTTTCCTACGAGCAGTACTTC. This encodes CASSGRTGLSYEQYF.

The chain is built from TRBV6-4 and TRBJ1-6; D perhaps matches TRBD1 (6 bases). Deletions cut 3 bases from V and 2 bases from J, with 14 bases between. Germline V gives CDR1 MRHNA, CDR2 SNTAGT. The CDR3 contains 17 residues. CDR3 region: CASSEGQSGTYNSPLHF. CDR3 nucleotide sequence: TGTGCCAGCAGTGAGGGACAATCTGGTACCTATAATTCACCCCTCCACTTT.

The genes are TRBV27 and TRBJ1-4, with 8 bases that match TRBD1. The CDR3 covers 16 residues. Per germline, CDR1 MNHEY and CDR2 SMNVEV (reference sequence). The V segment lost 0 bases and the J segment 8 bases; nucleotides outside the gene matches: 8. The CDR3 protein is CASSLSSGQGGEKLFF. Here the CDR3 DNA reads TGTGCCAGCAGTTTATCGTCCGGACAGGGCGGGGAAAAACTGTTTTTT.

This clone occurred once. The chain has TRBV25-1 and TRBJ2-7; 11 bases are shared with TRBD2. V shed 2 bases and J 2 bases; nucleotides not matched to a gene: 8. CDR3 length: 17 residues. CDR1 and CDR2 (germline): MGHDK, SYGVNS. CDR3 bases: TGTGCCAGCAGTGAACTAGCGGGGGGCCGGGTTCCCTACGAGCAGTACTTC. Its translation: CASSELAGGRVPYEQYF.

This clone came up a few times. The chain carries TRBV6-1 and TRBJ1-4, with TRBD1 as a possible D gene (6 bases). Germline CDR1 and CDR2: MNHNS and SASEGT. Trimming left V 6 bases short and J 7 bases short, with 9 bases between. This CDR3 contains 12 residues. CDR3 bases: TGTGCCAGCAGAACAGGGACTGAAAAACTGTTTTTT. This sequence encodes CASRTGTEKLFF.

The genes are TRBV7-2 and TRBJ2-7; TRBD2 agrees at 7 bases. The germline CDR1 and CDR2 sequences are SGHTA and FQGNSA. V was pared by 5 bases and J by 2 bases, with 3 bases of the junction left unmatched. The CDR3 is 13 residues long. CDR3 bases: TGTGCCAGCAGCCGAGGGAGGGCCTACGAGCAGTACTTC. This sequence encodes CASSRGRAYEQYF.

This CDR3 is CASSLRSNTGELFF. CDR3 in DNA: TGTGCCAGCAGCCTTAGATCGAACACCGGGGAGCTGTTTTTT. The gene calls are TRBV7-3 and TRBJ2-2; no reliable D call. This CDR3 is 14 amino acids long. The V gene's germline CDR1 is SGHTA and CDR2 FQGTGA. V was trimmed by 5 bases and J by 0 bases, leaving 7 bases between them.

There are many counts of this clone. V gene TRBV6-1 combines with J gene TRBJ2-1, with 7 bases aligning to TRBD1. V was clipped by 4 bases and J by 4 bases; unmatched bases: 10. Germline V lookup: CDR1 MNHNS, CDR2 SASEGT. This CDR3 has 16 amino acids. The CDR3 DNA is TGTGCCAGCAGTGTACACAGGGGCAGCACTTACAATGAGCAGTTCTTC. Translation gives CASSVHRGSTYNEQFF.

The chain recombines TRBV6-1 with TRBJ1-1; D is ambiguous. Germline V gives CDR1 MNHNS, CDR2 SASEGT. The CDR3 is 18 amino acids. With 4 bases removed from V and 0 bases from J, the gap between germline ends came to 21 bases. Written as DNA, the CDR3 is TGTGCCAGCAGTGCTAGTACGGACTGGCTTTCGTTGAACACTGAAGCTTTCTTT. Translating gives CASSASTDWLSLNTEAFF.

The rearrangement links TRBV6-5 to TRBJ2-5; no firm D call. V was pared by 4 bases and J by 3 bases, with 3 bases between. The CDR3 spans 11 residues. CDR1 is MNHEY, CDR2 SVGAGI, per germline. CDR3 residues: CASSFKETQYF. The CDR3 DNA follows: TGTGCCAGCAGTTTTAAAGAGACCCAGTACTTC.

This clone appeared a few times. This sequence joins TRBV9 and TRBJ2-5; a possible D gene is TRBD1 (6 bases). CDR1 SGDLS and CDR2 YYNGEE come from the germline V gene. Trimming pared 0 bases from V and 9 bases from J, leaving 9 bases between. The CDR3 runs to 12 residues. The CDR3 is CASSVGGGAQYF. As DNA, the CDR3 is TGTGCCAGCAGCGTAGGAGGGGGAGCCCAGTACTTC.

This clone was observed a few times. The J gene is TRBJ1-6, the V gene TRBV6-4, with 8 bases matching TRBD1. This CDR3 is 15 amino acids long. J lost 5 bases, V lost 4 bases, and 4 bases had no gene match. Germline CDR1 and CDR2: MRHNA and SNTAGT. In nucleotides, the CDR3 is TGTGCCAGCAGTGTCACAGGGGGGGATAATTCACCCCTCCACTTT. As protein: CASSVTGGDNSPLHF.

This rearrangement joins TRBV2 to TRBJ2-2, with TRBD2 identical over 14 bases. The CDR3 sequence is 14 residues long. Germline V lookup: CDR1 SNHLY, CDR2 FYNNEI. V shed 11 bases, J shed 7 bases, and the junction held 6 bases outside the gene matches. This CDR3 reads CAGGTSGRVGELFF. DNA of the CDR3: TGTGCCGGCGGGACTAGCGGGAGAGTCGGGGAGCTGTTTTTT.

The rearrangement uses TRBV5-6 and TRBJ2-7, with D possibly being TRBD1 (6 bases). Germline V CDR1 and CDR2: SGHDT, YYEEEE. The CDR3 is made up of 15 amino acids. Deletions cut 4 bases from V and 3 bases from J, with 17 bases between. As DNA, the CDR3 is TGTGCCAGCAGCCCCTTACAGGGAGAGGGCTACGAGCAGTACTTC. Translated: CASSPLQGEGYEQYF.

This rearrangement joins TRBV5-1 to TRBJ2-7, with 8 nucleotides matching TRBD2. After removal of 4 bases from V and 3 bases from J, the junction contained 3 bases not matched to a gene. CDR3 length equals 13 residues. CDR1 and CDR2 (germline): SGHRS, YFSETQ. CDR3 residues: CASSPGGLYEQYF. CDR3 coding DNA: TGCGCCAGCAGCCCGGGGGGGCTCTACGAGCAGTACTTC. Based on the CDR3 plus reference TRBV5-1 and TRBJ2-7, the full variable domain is KAGVTQTPRYLIKTRGQQVTLSCSPISGHRSVSWYQQTPGQGLQFLFEYFSETQRNKGNFPGRFSGRQFSNSRSEMNVSTLELGDSALYLCASSPGGLYEQYFGPGTRLTVT.